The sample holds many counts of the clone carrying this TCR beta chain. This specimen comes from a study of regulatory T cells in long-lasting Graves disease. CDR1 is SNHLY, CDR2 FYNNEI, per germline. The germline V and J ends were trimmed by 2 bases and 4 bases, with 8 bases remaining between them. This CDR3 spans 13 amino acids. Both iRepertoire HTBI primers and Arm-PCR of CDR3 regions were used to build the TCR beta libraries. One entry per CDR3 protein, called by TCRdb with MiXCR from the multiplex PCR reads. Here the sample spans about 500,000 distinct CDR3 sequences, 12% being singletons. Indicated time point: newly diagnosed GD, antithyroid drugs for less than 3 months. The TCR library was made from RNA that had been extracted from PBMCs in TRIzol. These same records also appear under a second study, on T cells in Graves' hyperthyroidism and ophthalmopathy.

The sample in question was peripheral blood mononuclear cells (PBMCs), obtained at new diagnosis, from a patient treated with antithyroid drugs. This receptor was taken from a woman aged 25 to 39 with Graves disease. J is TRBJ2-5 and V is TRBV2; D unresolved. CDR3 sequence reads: CASSERQVETQYF. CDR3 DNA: TGTGCCAGCAGTGAACGCCAGGTAGAGACCCAGTACTTC.